This TCR beta chain was recorded in a study of blood T cell repertoires in COVID-19. Study-wide context: From the United States, Italy and Spain came samples of acute and convalescent COVID-19.

Assay used: immunoSEQ multiplex PCR; TCRdb lists only in-frame clones, some missing. Of around 310,000 clones listed, approximately 89% are singletons. The CDR3 runs to 16 residues. Germline V gene data show CDR1 as LNHDA and CDR2 as SQIVND (reference sequence). The V segment lost 3 bases and the J segment 7 bases; nucleotides outside the gene matches: 11. Participants were aged roughly 18 to 89 years, lived in roughly 23 US areas, and enrolled virtually. The sample taken for sequencing was PBMCs or T cells enriched from blood (not recorded which). The V call is TRBV19, the J call TRBJ2-7; 11 nucleotides agree with TRBD2. The sequence came from a woman between 35 and 50 years old who had recovered from COVID-19. This CDR3 is CASSINDALAGGEQYF. DNA of the CDR3: TGTGCCAGTAGTATTAATGATGCGCTAGCGGGAGGTGAGCAGTACTTC.